Listed below are T cell receptor beta chains from one sample, sequenced in a study of tumor and adjacent non-tumor tissue in lung cancer. TCRdb recomputed calls from the multiplex PCR reads with MiXCR, one row per CDR3 protein. In the table there are tens of thousands of distinct CDR3 sequences, roughly 56% of which are singletons. Source material: lung tumor tissue. Source of these receptors: a man between 45 and 60 years old with non-small cell lung cancer. The CDR3 runs from the conserved cysteine through the conserved F or W. D genes are given only for firm matches. Size is stated for part of the rows, as once, few or many counts, or as a class when the clone is expanded.

D gene: TRBD1
J gene: TRBJ2-1
clone size: .
CDR3 length: 15
V gene: TRBV28
CDR3 DNA: TGTGCCAGCAGTCTCCCCGGCGGACAGGACAATGAGCAGTTCTTC
CDR3 protein: CASSLPGGQDNEQFF

D gene: .
J gene: TRBJ1-1
clone size: .
CDR3 length: 12
V gene: TRBV11-2
CDR3 DNA: TGTGCCAGCAGCTCGAACAGGGCTGAACCTTTCTTC
CDR3 protein: CASSSNRAEPFF

D gene: TRBD1
J gene: TRBJ2-7
clone size: .
CDR3 length: 14
V gene: TRBV29-1
CDR3 DNA: TGCAGCGTCAGAACAGGGGGCGCCTTATACGAGCAGTACTTC
CDR3 protein: CSVRTGGALYEQYF

D gene: .
J gene: TRBJ1-1
clone size: many
CDR3 length: 13
V gene: TRBV21-1
CDR3 DNA: TGTGCCAGCAGCGGACAGGGGAACACTGAAGCTTTCTTT
CDR3 protein: CASSGQGNTEAFF

D gene: TRBD2
J gene: TRBJ2-1
clone size: few
CDR3 length: 16
V gene: TRBV18
CDR3 DNA: TGTGCCAGCTCATCTGGGACTAGCTCCTCCTACAATGAGCAGTTCTTC
CDR3 protein: CASSSGTSSSYNEQFF

D gene: .
J gene: TRBJ2-7
clone size: many
CDR3 length: 15
V gene: TRBV15
CDR3 DNA: TGTGCCACCAGCTCCCCGGGTCGGGGGACCTACGAGCAGTACTTC
CDR3 protein: CATSSPGRGTYEQYF

D gene: .
J gene: TRBJ1-2
clone size: .
CDR3 length: 14
V gene: TRBV7-9
CDR3 DNA: TGTGCCAGCAGCGACGGGACACTTAACTATGGCTACACCTTC
CDR3 protein: CASSDGTLNYGYTF

D gene: .
J gene: TRBJ2-3
clone size: .
CDR3 length: 15
V gene: TRBV7-9
CDR3 DNA: TGTGCCAGCAGCTGCCAGGGAAGCCGCACAGATACGCAGTATTTT
CDR3 protein: CASSCQGSRTDTQYF

D gene: .
J gene: TRBJ1-5
clone size: .
CDR3 length: 16
V gene: TRBV7-8
CDR3 DNA: TGTGCCAGCAGCTTAGCGTGCAGGGTCAGGGTTCAGCCCCAGCATTTT
CDR3 protein: CASSLACRVRVQPQHF

D gene: TRBD2
J gene: TRBJ2-7
clone size: .
CDR3 length: 15
V gene: TRBV11-2
CDR3 DNA: TGTGTCAGCAGCTTGGCGGGAGACCCGGCCTACGAGCAGTACTTC
CDR3 protein: CVSSLAGDPAYEQYF